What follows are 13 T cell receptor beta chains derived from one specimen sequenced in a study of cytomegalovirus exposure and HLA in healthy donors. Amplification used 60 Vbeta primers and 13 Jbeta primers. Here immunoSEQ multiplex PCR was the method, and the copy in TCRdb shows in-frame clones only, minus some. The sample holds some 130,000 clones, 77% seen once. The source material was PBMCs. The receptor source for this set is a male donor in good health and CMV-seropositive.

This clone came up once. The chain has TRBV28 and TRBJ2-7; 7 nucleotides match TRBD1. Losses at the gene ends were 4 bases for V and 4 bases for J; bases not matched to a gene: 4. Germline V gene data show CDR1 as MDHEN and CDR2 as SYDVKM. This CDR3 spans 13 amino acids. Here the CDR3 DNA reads TGTGCCAGCAGTTCCGGGACAGTTTACGAGCAGTACTTC. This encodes CASSSGTVYEQYF.

CDR3 bases: TGTGCCAGTAGTACACAGGGGAGAGATCAGCCCCAGCATTTT. It specifies CASSTQGRDQPQHF. The V call is TRBV19, the J call TRBJ1-5, with 7 bases that match TRBD1. The CDR3 is 14 amino acids. V shed 4 bases and J 5 bases; nucleotides not matched to a gene: 5. Germline V gene sequence: CDR1 LNHDA, CDR2 SQIVND (reference sequence).

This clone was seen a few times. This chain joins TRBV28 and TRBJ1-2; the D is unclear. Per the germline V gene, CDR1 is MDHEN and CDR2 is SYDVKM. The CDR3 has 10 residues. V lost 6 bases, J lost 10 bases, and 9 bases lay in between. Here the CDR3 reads CASRRQHYTF. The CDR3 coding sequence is TGTGCCAGCAGGAGACAACACTACACCTTC.

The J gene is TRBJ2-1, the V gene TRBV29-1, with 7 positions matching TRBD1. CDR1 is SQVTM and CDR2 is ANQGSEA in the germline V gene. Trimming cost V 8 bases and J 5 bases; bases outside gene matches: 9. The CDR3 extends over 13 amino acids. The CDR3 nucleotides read TGCAGCTTGACCGGGACAGCAAACAATGAGCAGTTCTTC. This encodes CSLTGTANNEQFF.

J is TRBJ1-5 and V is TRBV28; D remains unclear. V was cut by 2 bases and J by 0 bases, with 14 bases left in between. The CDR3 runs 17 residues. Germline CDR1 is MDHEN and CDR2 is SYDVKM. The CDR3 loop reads CASSLVMGTDSNQPQHF. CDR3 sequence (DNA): TGTGCCAGCAGTTTAGTAATGGGCACAGATAGCAATCAGCCCCAGCATTTT.

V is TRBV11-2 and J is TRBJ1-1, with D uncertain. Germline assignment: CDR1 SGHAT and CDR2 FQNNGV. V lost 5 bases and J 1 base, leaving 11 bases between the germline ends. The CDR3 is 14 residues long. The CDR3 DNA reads TGTGCCAGCAGCCCTAACTCGGGGAACACTGAAGCTTTCTTT. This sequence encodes CASSPNSGNTEAFF.

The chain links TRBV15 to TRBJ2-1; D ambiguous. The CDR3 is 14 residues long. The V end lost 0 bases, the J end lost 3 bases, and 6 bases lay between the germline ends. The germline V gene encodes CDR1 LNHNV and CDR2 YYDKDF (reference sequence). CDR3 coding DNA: TGTGCCACCAGCAGAGATCCCAGCTACAATGAGCAGTTCTTC. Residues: CATSRDPSYNEQFF.

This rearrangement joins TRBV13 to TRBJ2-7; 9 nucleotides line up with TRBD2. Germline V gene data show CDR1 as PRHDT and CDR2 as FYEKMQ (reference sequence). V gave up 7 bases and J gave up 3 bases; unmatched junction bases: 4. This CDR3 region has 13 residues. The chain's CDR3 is CASTLSGGYEQYF. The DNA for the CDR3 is TGTGCCAGCACTCTTAGCGGGGGCTACGAGCAGTACTTC. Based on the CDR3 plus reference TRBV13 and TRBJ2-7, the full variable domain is AAGVIQSPRHLIKEKRETATLKCYPIPRHDTVYWYQQGPGQDPQFLISFYEKMQSDKGSIPDRFSAQQFSDYHSELNMSSLELGDSALYFCASTLSGGYEQYFGPGTRLTVT.

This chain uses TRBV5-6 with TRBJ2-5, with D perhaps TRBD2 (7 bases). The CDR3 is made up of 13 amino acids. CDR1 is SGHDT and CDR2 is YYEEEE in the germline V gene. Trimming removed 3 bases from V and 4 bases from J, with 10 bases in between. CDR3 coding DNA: TGTGCCAGCAGCTGGAGGGGGGGAGAGACCCAGTACTTC. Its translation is CASSWRGGETQYF.

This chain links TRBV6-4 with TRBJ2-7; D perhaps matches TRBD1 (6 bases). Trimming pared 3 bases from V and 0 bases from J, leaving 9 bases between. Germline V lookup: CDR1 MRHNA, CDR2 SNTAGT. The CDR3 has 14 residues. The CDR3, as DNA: TGTGCCAGCAGTGAGGGGGCGGACTCCTACGAGCAGTACTTC. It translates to CASSEGADSYEQYF.

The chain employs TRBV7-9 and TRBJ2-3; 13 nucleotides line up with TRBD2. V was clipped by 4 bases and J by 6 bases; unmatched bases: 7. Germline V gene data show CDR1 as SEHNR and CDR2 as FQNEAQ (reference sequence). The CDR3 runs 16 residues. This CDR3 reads CASSSRTSGSFDTQYF. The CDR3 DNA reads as TGTGCCAGCAGCTCTCGGACTAGCGGGAGTTTTGATACGCAGTATTTT.

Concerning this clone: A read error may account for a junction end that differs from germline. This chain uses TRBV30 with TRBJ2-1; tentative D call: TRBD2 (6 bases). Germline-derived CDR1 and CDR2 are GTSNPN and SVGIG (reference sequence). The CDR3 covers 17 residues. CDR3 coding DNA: TGTGTCTGGAGCGCCTATGGGGCTAGCGCGCAGTACAATGAGCAGTTCTTC. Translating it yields CVWSAYGASAQYNEQFF.

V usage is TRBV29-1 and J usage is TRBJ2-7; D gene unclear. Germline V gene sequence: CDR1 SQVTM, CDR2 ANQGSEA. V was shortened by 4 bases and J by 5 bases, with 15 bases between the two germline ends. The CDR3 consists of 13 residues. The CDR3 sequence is CSVAQVAWDEQYF. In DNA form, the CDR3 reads TGCAGCGTTGCTCAGGTGGCTTGGGACGAGCAGTACTTC.